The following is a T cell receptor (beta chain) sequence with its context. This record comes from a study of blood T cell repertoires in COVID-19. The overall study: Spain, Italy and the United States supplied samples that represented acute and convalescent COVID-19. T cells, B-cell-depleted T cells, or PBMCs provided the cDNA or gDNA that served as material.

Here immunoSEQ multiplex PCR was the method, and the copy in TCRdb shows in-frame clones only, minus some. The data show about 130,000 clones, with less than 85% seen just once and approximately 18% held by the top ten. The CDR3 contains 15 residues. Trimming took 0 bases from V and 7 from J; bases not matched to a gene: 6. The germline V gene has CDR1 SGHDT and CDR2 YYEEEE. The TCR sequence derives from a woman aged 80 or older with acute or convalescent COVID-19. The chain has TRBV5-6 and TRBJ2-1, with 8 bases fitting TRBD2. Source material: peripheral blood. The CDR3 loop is CASSLAGGPGNEQFF. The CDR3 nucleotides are TGTGCCAGCAGCTTGGCGGGAGGGCCGGGGAATGAGCAGTTCTTC.